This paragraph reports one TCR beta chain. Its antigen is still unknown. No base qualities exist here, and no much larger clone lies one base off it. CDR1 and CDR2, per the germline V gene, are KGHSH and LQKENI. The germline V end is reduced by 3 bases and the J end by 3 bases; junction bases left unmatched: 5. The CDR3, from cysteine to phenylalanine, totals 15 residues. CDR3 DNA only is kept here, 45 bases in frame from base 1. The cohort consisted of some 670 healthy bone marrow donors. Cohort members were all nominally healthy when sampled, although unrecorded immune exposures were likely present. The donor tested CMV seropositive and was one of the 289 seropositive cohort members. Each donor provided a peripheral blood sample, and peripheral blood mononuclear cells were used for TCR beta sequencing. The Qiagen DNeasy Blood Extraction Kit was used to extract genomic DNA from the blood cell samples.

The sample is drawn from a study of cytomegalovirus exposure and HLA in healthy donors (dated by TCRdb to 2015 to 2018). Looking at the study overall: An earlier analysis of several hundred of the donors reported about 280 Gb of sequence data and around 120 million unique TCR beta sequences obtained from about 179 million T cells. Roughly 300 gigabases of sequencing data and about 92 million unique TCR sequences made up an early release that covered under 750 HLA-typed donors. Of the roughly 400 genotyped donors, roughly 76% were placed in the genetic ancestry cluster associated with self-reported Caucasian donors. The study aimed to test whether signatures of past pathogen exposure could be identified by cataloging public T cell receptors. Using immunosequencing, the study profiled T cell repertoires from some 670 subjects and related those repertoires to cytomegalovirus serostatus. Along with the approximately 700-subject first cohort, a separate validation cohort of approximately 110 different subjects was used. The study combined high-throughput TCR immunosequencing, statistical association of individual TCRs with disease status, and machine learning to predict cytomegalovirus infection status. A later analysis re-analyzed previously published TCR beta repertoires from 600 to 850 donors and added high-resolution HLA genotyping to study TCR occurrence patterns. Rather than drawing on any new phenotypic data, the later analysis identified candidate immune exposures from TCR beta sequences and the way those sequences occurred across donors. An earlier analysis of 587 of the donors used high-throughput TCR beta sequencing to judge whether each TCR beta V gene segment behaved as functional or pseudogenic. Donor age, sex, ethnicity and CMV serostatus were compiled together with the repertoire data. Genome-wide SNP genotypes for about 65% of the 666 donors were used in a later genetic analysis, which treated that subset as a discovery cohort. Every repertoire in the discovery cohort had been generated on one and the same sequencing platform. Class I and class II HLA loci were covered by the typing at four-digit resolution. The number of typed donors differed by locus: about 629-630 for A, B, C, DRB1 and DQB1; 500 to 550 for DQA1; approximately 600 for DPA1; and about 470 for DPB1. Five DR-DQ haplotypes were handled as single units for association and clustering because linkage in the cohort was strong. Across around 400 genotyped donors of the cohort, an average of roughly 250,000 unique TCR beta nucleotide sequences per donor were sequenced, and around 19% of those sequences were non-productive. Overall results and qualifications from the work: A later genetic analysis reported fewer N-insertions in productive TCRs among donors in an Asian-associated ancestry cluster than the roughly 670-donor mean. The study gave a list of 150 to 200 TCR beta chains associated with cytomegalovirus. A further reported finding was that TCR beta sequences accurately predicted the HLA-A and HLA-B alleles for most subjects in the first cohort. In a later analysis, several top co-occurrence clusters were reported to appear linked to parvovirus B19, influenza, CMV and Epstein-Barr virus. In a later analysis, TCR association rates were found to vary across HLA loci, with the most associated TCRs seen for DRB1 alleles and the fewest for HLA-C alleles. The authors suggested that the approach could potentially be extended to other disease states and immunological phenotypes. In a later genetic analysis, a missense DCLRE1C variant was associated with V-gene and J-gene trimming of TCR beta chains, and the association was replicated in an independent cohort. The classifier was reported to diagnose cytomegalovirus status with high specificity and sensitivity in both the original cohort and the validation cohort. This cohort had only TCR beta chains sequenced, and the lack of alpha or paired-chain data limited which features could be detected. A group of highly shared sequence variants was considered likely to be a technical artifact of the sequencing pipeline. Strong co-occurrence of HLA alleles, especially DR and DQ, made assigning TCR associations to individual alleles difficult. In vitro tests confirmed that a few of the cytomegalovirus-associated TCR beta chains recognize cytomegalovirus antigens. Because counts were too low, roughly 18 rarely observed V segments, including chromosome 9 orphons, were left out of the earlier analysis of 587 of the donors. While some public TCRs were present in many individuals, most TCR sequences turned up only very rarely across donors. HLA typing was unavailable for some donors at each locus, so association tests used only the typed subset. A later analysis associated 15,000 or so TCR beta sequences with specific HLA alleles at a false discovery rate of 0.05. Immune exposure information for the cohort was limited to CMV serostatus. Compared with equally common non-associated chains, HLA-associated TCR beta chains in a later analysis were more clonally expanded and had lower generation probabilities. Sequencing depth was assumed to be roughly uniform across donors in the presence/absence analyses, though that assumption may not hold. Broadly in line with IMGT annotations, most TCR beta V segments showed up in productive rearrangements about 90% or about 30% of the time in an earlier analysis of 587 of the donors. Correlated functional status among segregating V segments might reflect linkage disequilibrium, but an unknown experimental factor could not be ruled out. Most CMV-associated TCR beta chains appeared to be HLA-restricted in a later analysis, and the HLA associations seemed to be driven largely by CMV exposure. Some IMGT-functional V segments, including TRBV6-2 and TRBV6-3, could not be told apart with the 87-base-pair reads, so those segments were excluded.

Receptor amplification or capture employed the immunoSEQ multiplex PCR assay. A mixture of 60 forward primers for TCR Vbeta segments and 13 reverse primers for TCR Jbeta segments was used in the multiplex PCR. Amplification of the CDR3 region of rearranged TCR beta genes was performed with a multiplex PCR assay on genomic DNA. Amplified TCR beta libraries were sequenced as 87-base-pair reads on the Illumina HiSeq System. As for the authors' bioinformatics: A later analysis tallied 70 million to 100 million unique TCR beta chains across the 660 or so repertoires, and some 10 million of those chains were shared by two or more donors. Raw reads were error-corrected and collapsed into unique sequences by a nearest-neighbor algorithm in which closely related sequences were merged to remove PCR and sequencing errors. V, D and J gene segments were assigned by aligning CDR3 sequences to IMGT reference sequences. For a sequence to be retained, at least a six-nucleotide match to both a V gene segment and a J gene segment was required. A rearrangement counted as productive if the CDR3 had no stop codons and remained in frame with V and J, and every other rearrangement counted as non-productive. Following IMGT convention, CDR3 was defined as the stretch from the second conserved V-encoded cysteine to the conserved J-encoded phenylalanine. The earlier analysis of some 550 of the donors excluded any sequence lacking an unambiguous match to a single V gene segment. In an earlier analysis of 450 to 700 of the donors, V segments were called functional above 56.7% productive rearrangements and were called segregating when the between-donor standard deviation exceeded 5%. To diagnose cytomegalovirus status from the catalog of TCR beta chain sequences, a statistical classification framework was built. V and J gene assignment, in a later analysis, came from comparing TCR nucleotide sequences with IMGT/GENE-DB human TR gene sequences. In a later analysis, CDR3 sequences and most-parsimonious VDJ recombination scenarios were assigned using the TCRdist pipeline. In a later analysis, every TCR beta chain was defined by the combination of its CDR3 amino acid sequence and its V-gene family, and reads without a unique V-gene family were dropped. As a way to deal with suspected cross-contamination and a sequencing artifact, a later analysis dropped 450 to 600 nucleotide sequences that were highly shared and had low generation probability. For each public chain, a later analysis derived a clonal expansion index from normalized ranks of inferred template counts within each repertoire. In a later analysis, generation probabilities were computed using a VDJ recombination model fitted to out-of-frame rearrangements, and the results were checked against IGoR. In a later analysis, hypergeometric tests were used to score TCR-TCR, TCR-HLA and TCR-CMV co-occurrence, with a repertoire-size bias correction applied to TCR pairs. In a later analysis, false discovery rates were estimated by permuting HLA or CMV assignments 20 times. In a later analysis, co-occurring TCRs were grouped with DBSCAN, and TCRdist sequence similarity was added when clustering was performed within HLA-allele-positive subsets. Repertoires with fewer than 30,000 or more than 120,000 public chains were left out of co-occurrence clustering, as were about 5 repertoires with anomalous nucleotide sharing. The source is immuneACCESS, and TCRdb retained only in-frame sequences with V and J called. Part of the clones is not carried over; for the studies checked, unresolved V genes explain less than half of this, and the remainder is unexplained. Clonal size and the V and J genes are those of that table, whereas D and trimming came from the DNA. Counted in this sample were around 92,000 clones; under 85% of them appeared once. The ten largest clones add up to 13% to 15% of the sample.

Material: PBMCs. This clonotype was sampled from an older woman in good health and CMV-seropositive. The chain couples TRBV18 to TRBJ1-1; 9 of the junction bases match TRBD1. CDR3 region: CASSPPGQGYTEAFF. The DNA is TGTGCCAGCTCACCCCCGGGACAGGGATACACTGAAGCTTTCTTT.